The 13 T cell receptor beta chains below come from one sample, sequenced in a study of response to subunit inactivated influenza vaccine. TCRdb called the RT-PCR reads again in MiXCR, with one record for every CDR3 protein. The table records 450,000 to 550,000 distinct CDR3 sequences, about 25% of them present only once. The sample in question was CD4+ T cells sorted from PBMCs, obtained about 5 days after vaccination. Receptor source: a middle-aged man who received an inactivated influenza vaccine.

This chain connects TRBV30 to TRBJ1-5; D might be TRBD1 (5 bases). The CDR3 sequence is 13 residues long. CDR1 GTSNPN and CDR2 SVGIG come from the germline V gene (reference sequence). The ends were cut back, 0 bases at V and 4 bases at J, with 7 bases in the middle. The CDR3 sequence is CAWSVQDNQPQHF. CDR3 DNA: TGTGCCTGGAGTGTACAGGATAATCAGCCCCAGCATTTT.

The chain uses TRBV6-1 and TRBJ2-7, with unresolved D. The germline CDR1 and CDR2 sequences are MNHNS and SASEGT. With 5 bases removed from V and 6 bases from J, the gap between germline ends came to 14 bases. The CDR3 has 13 residues. CDR3 protein: CASSRVPMGEQYF. The CDR3 nucleotides are TGTGCCAGCAGTCGGGTCCCCATGGGCGAGCAGTACTTC.

The V gene is TRBV7-2, the J gene TRBJ2-7; D is ambiguous. Trimming stripped 5 bases from V and 2 bases from J, with 7 bases between. Germline V gene data show CDR1 as SGHTA and CDR2 as FQGNSA. This CDR3 spans 12 amino acids. CDR3 region: CASSPNPYEQYF. For the CDR3, the DNA is TGTGCCAGCAGCCCCAACCCCTACGAGCAGTACTTC. Supplemented by reference TRBV7-2 and TRBJ2-7, the full variable domain reads GAGVSQSPSNKVTEKGKDVELRCDPISGHTALYWYRQSLGQGLEFLIYFQGNSAPDKSGLPSDRFSAERTGGSVSTLTIQRTQQEDSAVYLCASSPNPYEQYFGPGTRLTVT.

The chain employs TRBV20-1 and TRBJ1-4; unclear D gene. The V end was cut by 2 bases, the J end by 4 bases, with 17 bases between. Germline loops: CDR1 DFQATT, CDR2 SNEGSKA (reference sequence). CDR3 size: 16 residues. The CDR3 spells CSARLSPSVGNEKLFF. As DNA, the CDR3 is TGCAGTGCTAGACTTTCCCCGTCGGTGGGTAATGAAAAACTGTTTTTT.

CDR3 amino acids: CASSHSERDRDYEQYF. CDR3 in DNA: TGCGCCAGCAGTCACTCTGAACGGGACAGGGATTACGAGCAGTACTTC. The V and J genes are TRBV23-1 and TRBJ2-7; 9 bases are a match to TRBD1. TRBV23-1 carries the ORF label, with uncertain function. The length of the CDR3 is 16 residues. Trimming took 3 bases from V and 4 from J; bases not matched to a gene: 10.

The chain recombines TRBV6-2 or TRBV6-3 with TRBJ2-5; 7 nucleotides line up with TRBD2. V trimming: 6 bases; J trimming: 1 base; junction bases outside the gene matches: 5. The V gene's germline CDR1 is MNHEY and CDR2 SVGEGT. The CDR3 is made up of 14 amino acids. The CDR3 region is CASRRLAVQETQYF. CDR3 bases: TGTGCCAGCAGGCGACTAGCAGTCCAAGAGACCCAGTACTTC.

The rearrangement uses TRBV7-2 and TRBJ2-5; D is perhaps TRBD1 (5 bases). V gave up 5 bases and J gave up 0 bases, with 7 bases separating them. The CDR3 covers 13 residues. Germline V lookup: CDR1 SGHTA, CDR2 FQGNSA. CDR3 in DNA: TGTGCCAGCAGCCCCAGGGACCAAGAGACCCAGTACTTC. Its protein product is CASSPRDQETQYF.

Ten or more counts support this clonotype. V is TRBV28 and J is TRBJ1-2, with 12 bases that match TRBD1. Germline lookup yields CDR1 MDHEN and CDR2 SYDVKM. The CDR3 has 15 amino acids. Germline trimming cut 3 bases from V and 8 bases from J; bases unmatched to any gene: 7. The CDR3 is CASSFNRDRGLGYTF. The CDR3 coding sequence is TGTGCCAGCAGTTTTAATCGGGACAGGGGGCTCGGCTACACCTTC.

J is TRBJ2-3 and V is TRBV11-2; unclear D gene. The CDR3 extends over 15 amino acids. Germline loops: CDR1 SGHAT, CDR2 FQNNGV. Between the trimmed V and J ends, which lost 5 bases and 2 bases, there was a span of 14 bases. The CDR3 nucleotides are TGTGCCAGCAGCCTTTCCGTACGGCCCACAGATACGCAGTATTTT. It translates to CASSLSVRPTDTQYF.

The chain is built from TRBV9 and TRBJ2-6; D unresolved. The CDR3 has 15 amino acids. Deletions cut 0 bases from V and 0 bases from J, with 4 bases between. The germline gives CDR1 SGDLS, CDR2 YYNGEE. DNA of the CDR3: TGTGCCAGCAGCGTAGATTACTCTGGGGCCAACGTCCTGACTTTC. This translates into CASSVDYSGANVLTF.

V and J are TRBV4-2 and TRBJ2-3, with D uncertain. V lost 0 bases, J lost 0 bases, and 7 bases lay in between. The CDR3 is 15 amino acids. The germline V gene encodes CDR1 LGHNA and CDR2 YNFKEQ. The CDR3: CASSQDPQSTDTQYF. DNA of the CDR3: TGTGCCAGCAGCCAAGATCCCCAGAGCACAGATACGCAGTATTTT.

This clonotype came up many times. The chain is built from TRBV10-3 and TRBJ2-7, with TRBD2 matching over 14 bases. CDR1 and CDR2 (germline): ENHRY, SYGVKD. The CDR3 totals 14 residues. J was trimmed by 5 bases and V by 5 bases; bases with no gene match: 2. This CDR3 reads CAISSTSGRDEQYF. DNA of the CDR3: TGTGCCATCAGTTCGACTAGCGGGAGGGACGAGCAGTACTTC.

V usage is TRBV15 and J usage is TRBJ2-2; maybe TRBD2 (6 bases). Germline CDR1 reads LNHNV; CDR2 reads YYDKDF (reference sequence). The ends were cut back, 0 bases at V and 9 bases at J, with 11 bases in the middle. The CDR3 is 14 amino acids. The CDR3 loop is CATSRDASAWELFF. The CDR3 coding sequence is TGTGCCACCAGCAGAGACGCTAGCGCCTGGGAGCTGTTTTTT.